The entry below gives a single T cell receptor (beta chain) sequence along with its context. This clonotype was seen more than once but under ten times. The target of this receptor is not known. No quality values exist for individual bases; no much larger clone is one base distant. The data originate from a study (TCRdb year 2016). The protocol used for the library was RT-PCR. The reads were generated on an Illumina MiSeq. TCRdb cleaned the public reads at Q25 with fastp, built clones with MiXCR and kept in-frame beta chains. Each CDR3 protein appears once, grouped with its most common genes and DNA. Within this sample are more than 550,000 distinct CDR3 sequences, with 12% to 15% of them counted one time only. The top ten clonotypes cover 3.6% of the sample. Including the terminal cysteine and phenylalanine, the CDR3 comprises 14 residues. The read is trimmed to its CDR3 DNA, 42 bases read in frame from base 1. At the junction V is shortened by 6 bases and J by 7 bases; bases outside the gene matches: 12. The germline V gene encodes CDR1 MNHEY and CDR2 SMNVEV (reference sequence).

The sample consisted of memory CD4+ T cells from blood. This TCR came from a female donor in good health, serving as a healthy control. The V and J segments used are TRBV27 and TRBJ2-7; TRBD1 agrees with 7 junctional bases. Here is the DNA: TGTGCCAGCAGGGGGACAGCCACTCTGAGGGAGCAGTACTTC. Its translation reads: CASRGTATLREQYF.